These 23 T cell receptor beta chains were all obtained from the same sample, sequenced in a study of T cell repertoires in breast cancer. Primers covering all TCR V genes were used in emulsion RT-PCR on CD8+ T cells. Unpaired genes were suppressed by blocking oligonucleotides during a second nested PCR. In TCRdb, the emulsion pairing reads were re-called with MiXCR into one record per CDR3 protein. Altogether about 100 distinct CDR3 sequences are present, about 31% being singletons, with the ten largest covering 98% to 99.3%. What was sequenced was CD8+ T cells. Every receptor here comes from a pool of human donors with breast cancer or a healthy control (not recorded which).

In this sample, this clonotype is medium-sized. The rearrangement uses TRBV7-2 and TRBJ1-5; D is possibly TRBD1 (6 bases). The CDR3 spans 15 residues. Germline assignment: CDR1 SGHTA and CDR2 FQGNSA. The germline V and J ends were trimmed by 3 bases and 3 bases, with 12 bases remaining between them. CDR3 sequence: CASSLNRDHNQPQHF. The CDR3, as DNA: TGTGCCAGCAGCTTGAACAGGGATCACAATCAGCCCCAGCATTTT.

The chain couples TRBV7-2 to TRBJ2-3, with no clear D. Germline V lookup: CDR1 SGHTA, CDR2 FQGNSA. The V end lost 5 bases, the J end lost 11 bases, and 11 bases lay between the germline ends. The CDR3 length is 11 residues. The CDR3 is CASSLRERQYF. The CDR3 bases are TGTGCCAGCAGCCTCAGAGAGCGGCAGTATTTT.

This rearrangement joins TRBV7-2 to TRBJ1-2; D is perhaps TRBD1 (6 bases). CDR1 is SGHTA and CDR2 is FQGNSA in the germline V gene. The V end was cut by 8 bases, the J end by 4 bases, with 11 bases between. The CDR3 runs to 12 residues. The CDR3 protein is CASFQGSYGYTF. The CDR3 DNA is TGTGCCAGCTTTCAGGGGTCCTATGGCTACACCTTC.

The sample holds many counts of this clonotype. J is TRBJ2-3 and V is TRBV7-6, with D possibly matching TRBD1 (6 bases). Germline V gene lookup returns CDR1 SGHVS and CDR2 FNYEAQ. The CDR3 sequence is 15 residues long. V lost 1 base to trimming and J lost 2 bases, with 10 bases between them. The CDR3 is CASSLEDSFTDTQYF. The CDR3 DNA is TGTGCCAGCAGCTTAGAGGACAGCTTCACAGATACGCAGTATTTT.

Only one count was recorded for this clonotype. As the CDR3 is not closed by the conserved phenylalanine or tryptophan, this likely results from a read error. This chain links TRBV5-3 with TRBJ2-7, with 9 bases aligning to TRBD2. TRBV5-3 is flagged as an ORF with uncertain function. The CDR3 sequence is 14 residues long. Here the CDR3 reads CESSPGLAPREQYL. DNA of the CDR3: TGTGAAAGCAGCCCGGGACTAGCCCCCAGGGAGCAGTACTTA.

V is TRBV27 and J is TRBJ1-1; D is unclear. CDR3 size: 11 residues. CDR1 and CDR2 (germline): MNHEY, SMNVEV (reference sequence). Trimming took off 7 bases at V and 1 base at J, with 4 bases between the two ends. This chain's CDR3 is CASISNTEAFF. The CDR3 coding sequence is TGTGCCAGCATATCGAACACTGAAGCTTTCTTT.

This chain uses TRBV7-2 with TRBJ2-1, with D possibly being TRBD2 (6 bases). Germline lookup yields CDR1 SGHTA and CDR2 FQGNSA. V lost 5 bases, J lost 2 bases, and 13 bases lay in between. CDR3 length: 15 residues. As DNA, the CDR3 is TGTGCCAGCAGCCAATCTCGGGGGACCTACAATGAGCAGTTCTTC. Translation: CASSQSRGTYNEQFF.

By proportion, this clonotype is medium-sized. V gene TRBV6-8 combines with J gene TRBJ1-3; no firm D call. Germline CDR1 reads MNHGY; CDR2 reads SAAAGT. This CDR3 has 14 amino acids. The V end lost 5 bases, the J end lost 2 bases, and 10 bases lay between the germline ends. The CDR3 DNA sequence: TGTGCCAGCAGTCCCCAGACTACTGGAAACACCATATATTTT. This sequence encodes CASSPQTTGNTIYF.

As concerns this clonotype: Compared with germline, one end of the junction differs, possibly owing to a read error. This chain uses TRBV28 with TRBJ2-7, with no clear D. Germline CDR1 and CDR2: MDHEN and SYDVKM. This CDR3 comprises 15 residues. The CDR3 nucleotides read TGTGCCAGCAGCCTCGCTATGGACGGCTCCTACGAGCAGGACTTC. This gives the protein CASSLAMDGSYEQDF.

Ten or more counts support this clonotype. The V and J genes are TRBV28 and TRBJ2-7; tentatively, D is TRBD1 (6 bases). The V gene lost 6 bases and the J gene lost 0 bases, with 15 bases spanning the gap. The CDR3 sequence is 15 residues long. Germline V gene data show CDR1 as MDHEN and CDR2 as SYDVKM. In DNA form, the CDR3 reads TGTGCCAGCAGCTTCGCTATGGACAGCTCCTACGAGCAGTACTTC. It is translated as CASSFAMDSSYEQYF.

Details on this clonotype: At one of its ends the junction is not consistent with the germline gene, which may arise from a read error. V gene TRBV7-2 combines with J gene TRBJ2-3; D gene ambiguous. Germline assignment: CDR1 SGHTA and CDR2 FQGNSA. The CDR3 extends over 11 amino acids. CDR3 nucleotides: TGTGCCCGCAGCCTCACAGATCCGCATTATTTT. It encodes CARSLTDPHYF. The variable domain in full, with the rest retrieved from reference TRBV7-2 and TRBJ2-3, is GAGVSQSPSNKVTEKGKDVELRCDPISGHTALYWYRQSLGQGLEFLIYFQGNSAPDKSGLPSDRFSAERTGGSVSTLTIQRTQQEDSAVYLCARSLTDPHYFGPGTRLTVL.

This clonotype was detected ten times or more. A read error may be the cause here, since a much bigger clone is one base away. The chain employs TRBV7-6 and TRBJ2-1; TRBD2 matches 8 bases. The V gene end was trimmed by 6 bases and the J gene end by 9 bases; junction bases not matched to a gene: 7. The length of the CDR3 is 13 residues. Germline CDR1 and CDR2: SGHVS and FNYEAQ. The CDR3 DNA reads TGTGCCAGCAGTTTTCGGGGGGGCACTGAGCAGTTCTTC. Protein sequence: CASSFRGGTEQFF.

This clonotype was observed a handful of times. CDR3 DNA: TGTGCCAGCAGCTTTTGGCGGGGGGCTGAACCTAGCACAGATACGCAGTATTTT. Protein: CASSFWRGAEPSTDTQYF. The V call is TRBV7-2, the J call TRBJ2-3; TRBD2 aligns across 8 bases. This CDR3 has 18 amino acids. The germline gives CDR1 SGHTA, CDR2 FQGNSA. The junction had 11 bases not matched to a gene; V was cut back by 3 bases and J by 0 bases.

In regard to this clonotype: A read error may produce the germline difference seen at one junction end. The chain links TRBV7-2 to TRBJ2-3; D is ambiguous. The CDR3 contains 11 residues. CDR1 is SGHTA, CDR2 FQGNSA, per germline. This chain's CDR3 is CSISLTDTQYF. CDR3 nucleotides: TGTTCCATCAGCCTCACAGATACTCAGTATTTT.

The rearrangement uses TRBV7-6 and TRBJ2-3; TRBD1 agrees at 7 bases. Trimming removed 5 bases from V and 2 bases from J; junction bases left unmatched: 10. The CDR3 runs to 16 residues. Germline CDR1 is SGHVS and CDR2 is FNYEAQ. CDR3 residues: CASSRRTGAPTDTQYF. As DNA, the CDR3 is TGTGCCAGCAGCCGAAGAACAGGGGCGCCCACAGATACGCAGTATTTT.

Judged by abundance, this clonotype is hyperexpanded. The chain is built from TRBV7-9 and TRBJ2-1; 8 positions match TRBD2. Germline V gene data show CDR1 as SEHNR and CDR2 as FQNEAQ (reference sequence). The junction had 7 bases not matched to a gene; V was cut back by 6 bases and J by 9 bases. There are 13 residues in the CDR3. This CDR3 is CASSVRGGPEQFF. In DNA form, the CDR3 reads TGTGCCAGCAGTGTTCGGGGGGGCCCTGAGCAGTTCTTC.

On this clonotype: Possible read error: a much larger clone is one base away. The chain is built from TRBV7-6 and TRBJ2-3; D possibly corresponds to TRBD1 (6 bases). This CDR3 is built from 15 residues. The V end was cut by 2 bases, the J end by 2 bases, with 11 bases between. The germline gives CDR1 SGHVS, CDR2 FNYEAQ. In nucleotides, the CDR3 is TGTGCCAGCAGCTTAAAGGACAGCTTCACAGATACGCAGTATTTT. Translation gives CASSLKDSFTDTQYF.

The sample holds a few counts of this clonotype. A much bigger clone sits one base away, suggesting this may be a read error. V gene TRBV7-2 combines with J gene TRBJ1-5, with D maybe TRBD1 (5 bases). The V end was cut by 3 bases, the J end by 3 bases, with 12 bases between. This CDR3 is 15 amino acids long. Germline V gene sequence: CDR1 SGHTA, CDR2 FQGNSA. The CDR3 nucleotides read TGTGCCAGCAGCTTGAGCAGGGATCACAATCAGCCCCAGCATTTT. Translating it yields CASSLSRDHNQPQHF.

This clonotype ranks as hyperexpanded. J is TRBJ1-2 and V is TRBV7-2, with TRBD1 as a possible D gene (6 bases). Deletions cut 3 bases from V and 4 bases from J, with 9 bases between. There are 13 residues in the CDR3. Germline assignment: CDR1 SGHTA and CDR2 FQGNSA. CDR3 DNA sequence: TGTGCCAGCAGCTTTCAGGGGTCCTATGGCTACACCTTC. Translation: CASSFQGSYGYTF.

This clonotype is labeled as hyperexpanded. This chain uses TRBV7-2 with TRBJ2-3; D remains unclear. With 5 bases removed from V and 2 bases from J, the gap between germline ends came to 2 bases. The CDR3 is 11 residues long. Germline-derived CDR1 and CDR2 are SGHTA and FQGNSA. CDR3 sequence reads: CASSLTDTQYF. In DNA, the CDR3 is TGTGCCAGCAGCCTCACAGATACGCAGTATTTT.

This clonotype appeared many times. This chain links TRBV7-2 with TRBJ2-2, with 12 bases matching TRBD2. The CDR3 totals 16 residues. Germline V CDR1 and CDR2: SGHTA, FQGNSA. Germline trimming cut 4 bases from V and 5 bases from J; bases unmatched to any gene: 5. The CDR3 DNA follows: TGTGCCAGCAGCTGGGGGGGGACTAGCGGGACCGGGGAGCTGTTTTTT. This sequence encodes CASSWGGTSGTGELFF.

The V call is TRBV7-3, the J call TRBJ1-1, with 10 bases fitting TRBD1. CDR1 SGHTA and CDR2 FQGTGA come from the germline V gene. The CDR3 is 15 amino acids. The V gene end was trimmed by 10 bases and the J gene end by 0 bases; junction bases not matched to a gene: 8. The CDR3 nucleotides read TGTGCCAACGGCTTGACAGGGGGCATGAACACTGAAGCTTTCTTT. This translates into CANGLTGGMNTEAFF. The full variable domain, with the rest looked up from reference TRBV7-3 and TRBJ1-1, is GAGVSQTPSNKVTEKGKYVELRCDPISGHTALYWYRQSLGQGPEFLIYFQGTGAADDSGLPNDRFFAVRPEGSVSTLKIQRTERGDSAVYLCANGLTGGMNTEAFFGQGTRLTVV.

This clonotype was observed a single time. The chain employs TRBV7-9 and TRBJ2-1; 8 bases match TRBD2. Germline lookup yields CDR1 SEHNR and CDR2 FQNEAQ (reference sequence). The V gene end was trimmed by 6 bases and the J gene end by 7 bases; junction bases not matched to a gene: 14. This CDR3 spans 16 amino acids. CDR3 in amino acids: CASRVRGGAIWNEQFF. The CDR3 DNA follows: TGTGCCAGCAGGGTTCGGGGGGGGGCTATTTGGAATGAGCAGTTCTTC.